Detailed here is one T cell receptor (beta chain). Its antigen is currently unknown. Treatment noted: roughly ten-day PBMC culture with coronavirus spike peptide pools or control peptides (ViraFEST assay). PBMCs were cultured at two million per well with roughly 10 IU/ml IL-2 and around 10 ug/ml peptide pools. The ends were cut back, 7 bases at V and 9 bases at J, with 13 bases in the middle. Looked up from germline, CDR1 is ENHRY and CDR2 is SYGVKD. The CDR3 is 13 residues long. Sequenced with the Oncomine TCR Beta short-read assay was DNA taken from cultured CD4+ T cells. TCRdb passed the PCR reads through MiXCR, listing each CDR3 protein once. The table includes over 2,000 distinct CDR3 sequences, less than 40% detected once. The sample originates from a study of vaccination and CD4 T cells after COVID-19. Study-level background: Once diagnosed, patients had post-COVID samples drawn a median approximately 93 days later (range 35 to 161).

Study results and caveats: From a median of about 21 to 40, SARS-CoV-2-reactive clonotypes increased, though not significantly.

This sequence was found in a human donor who had recovered from COVID-19. The chain has TRBV10-3 and TRBJ1-6; a possible D gene is TRBD1 (5 bases). Sequencing was carried out using CD4+ T cells from blood, cultured in vitro. The CDR3 DNA reads as TGTGCCATCACGCGGGACTTAAGTTCACCCCTCCACTTT. This gives the protein CAITRDLSSPLHF.